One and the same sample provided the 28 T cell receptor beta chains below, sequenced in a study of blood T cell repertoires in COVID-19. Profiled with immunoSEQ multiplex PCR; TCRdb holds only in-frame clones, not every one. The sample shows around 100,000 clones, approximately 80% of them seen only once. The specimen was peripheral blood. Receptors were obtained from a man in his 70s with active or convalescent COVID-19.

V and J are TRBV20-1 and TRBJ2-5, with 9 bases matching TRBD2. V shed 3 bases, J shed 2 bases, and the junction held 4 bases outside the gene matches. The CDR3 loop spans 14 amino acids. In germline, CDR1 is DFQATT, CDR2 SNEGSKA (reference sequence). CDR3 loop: CSASILAGQETQYF. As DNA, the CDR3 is TGCAGTGCTAGTATTCTAGCGGGGCAAGAGACCCAGTACTTC.

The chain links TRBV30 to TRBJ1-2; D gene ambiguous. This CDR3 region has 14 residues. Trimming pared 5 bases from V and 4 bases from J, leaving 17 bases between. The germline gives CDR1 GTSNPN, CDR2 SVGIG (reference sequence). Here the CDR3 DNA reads TGTGCCTGGGCGGACGACGGGGTATTCTATGGCTACACCTTC. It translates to CAWADDGVFYGYTF.

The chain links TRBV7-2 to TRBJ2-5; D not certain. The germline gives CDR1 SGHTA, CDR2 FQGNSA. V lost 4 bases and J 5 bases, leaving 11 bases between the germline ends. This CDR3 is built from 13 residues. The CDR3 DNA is TGTGCCAGCAGCTGGGCCCTCCAGGAGACCCAGTACTTC. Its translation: CASSWALQETQYF.

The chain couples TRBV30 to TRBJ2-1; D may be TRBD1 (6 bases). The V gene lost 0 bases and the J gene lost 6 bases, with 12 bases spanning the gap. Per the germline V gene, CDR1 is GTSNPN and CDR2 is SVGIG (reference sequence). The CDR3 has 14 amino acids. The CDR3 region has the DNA TGTGCCTGGAGTGTACTCAGGGGAAGCAATGAGCAGTTCTTC. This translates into CAWSVLRGSNEQFF. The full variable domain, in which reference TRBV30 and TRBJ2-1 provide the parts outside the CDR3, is SQTIHQWPATLVQPVGSPLSLECTVEGTSNPNLYWYRQAAGRGLQLLFYSVGIGQISSEVPQNLSASRPQDRQFILSSKKLLLSDSGFYLCAWSVLRGSNEQFFGPGTRLTVL.

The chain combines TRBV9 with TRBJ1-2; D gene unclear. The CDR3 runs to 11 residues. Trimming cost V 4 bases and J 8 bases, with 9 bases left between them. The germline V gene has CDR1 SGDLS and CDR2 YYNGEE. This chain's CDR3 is CASSYSGGYTF. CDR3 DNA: TGTGCCAGCAGCTACTCGGGAGGCTACACCTTC.

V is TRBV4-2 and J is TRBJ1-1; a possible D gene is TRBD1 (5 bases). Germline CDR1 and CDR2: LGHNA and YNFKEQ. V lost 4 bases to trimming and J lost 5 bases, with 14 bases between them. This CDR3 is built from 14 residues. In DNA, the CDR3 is TGTGCCAGCAGCCCTCTCGGGGGGGGAACTGAAGCTTTCTTT. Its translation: CASSPLGGGTEAFF.

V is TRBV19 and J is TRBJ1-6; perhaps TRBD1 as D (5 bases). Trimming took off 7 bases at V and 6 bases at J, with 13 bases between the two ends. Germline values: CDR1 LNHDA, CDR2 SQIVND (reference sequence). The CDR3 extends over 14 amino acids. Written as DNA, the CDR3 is TGTGCCAGTAAAACCCGACAGAGTAATTCACCCCTCCACTTT. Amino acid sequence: CASKTRQSNSPLHF.

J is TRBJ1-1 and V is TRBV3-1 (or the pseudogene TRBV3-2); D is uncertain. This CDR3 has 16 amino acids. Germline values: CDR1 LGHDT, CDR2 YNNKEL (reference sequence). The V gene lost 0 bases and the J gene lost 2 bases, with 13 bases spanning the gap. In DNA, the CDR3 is TGTGCCAGCAGCCAAGATATGGAGGAAGAAAACACTGAAGCTTTCTTT. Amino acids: CASSQDMEEENTEAFF.

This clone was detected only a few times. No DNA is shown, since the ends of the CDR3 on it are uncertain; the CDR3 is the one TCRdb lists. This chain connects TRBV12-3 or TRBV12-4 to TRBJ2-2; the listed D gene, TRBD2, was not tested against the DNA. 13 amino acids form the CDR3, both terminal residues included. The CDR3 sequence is CASSFFGAGELFF.

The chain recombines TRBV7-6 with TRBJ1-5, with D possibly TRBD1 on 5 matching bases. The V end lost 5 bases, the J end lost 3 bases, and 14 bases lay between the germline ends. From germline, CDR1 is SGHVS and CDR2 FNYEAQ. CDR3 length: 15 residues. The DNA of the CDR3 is TGTGCCAGCAGCCCCTCCGGTGGGGCCAATCAGCCCCAGCATTTT. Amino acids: CASSPSGGANQPQHF.

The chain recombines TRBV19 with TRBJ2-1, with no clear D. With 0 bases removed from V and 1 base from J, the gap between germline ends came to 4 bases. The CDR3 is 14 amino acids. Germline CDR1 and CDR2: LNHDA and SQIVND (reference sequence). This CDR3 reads CASSIEASYNEQFF. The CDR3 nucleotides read TGTGCCAGTAGTATAGAAGCGTCCTACAATGAGCAGTTCTTC.

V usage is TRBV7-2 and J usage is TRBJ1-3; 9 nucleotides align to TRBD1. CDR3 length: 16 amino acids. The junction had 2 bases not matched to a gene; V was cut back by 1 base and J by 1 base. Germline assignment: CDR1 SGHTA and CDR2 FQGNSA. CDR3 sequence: CASSLEGTGSGNTIYF. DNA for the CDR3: TGTGCCAGCAGCTTAGAAGGGACAGGGTCTGGAAACACCATATATTTT.

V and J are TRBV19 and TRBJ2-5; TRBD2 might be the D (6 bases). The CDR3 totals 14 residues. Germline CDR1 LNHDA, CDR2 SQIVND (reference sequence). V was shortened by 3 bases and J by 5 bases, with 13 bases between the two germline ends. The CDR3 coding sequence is TGTGCCAGTAGTATGGGTGGAGGGGTGGAGACCCAGTACTTC. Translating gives CASSMGGGVETQYF.

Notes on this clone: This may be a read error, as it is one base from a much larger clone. The CDR3 reads CARSGGGTGFHGYTF. The CDR3 DNA reads TGTGCCCGCAGTGGGGGGGGGACAGGGTTCCATGGCTACACCTTC. The chain joins TRBV2 to TRBJ1-2; 9 nucleotides agree with TRBD1. The CDR3 contains 15 residues. CDR1 SNHLY and CDR2 FYNNEI come from the germline V gene.

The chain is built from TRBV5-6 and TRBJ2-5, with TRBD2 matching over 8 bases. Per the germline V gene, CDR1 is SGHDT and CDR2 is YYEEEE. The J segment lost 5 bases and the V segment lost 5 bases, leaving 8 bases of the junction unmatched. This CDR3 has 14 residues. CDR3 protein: CASSRGLAQETQYF. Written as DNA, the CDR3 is TGTGCCAGCAGTCGAGGACTAGCACAGGAGACCCAGTACTTC.

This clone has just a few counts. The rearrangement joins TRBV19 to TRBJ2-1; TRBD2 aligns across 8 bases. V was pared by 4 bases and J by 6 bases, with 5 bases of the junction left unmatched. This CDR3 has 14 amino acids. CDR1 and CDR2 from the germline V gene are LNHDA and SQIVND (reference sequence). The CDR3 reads CASSTGLVLNEQFF. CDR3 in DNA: TGTGCCAGTAGTACGGGACTAGTTCTCAATGAGCAGTTCTTC.

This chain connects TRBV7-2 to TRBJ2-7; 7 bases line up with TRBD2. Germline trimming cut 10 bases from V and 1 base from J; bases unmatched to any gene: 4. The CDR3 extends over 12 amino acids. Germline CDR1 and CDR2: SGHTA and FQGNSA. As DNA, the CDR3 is TGTGCCACTCGGGGGGAGTCCTACGAGCAGTACTTC. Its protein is CATRGESYEQYF.

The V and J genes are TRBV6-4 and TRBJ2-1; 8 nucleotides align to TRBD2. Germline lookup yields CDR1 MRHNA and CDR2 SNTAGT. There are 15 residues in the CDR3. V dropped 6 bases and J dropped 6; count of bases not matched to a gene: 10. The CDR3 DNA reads TGTGCCAGCAGGCCCCGGTCGGGGGGGCTCAATGAGCAGTTCTTC. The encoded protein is CASRPRSGGLNEQFF.

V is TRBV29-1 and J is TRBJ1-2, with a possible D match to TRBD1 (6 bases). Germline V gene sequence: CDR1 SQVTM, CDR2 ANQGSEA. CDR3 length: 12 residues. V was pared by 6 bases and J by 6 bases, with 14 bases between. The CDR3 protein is CSVGRQADGYTF. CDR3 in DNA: TGCAGCGTGGGTAGACAGGCGGATGGCTACACCTTC.

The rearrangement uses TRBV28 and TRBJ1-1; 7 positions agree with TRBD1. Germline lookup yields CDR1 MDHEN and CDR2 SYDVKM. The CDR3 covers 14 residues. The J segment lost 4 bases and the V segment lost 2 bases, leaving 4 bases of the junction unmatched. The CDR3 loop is CASSLQGGFTEAFF. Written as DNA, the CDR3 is TGTGCCAGCAGTTTACAGGGGGGATTCACTGAAGCTTTCTTT.

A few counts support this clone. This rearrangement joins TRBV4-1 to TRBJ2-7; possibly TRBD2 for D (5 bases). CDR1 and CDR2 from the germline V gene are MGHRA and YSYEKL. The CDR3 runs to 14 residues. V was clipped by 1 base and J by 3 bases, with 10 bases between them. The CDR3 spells CASSQGTSLYEQYF. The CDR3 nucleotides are TGCGCCAGCAGCCAAGGGACTTCCCTCTACGAGCAGTACTTC.

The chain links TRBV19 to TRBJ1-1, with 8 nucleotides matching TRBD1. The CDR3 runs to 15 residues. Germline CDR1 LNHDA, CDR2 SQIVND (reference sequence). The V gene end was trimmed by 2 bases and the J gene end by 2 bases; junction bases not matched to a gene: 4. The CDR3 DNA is TGTGCCAGTAGTATAAGGACAGGGAGCAACACTGAAGCTTTCTTT. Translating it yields CASSIRTGSNTEAFF.

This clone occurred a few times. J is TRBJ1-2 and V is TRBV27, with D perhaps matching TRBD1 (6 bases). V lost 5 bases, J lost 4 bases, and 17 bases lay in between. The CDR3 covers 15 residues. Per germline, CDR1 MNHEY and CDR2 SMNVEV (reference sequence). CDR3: CASSPRTANPYGYTF. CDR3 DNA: TGTGCCAGCAGTCCCCGGACAGCAAATCCCTATGGCTACACCTTC.

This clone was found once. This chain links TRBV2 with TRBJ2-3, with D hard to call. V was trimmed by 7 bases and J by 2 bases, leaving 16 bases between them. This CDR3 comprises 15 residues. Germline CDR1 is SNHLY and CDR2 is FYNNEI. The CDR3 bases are TGTGCCAGCACTCATCTACTACGAACCACAGATACGCAGTATTTT. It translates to CASTHLLRTTDTQYF.

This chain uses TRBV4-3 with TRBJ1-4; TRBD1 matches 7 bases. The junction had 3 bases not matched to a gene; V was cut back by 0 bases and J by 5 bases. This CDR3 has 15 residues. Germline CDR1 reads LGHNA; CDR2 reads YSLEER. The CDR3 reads CASSQEGTVNEKLFF. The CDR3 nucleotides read TGCGCCAGCAGCCAAGAGGGGACAGTGAATGAAAAACTGTTTTTT.

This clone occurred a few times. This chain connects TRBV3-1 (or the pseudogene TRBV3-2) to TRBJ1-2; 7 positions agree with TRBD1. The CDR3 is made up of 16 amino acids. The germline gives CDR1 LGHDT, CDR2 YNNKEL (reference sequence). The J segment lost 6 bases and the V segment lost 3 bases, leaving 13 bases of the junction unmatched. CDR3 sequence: CASSHWDSQTIHGYTF. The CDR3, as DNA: TGTGCCAGCAGCCACTGGGACAGCCAAACCATCCATGGCTACACCTTC.

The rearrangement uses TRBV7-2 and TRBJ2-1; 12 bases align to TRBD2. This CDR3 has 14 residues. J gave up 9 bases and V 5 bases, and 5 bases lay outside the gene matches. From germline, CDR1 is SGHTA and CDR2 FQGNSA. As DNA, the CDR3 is TGTGCCAGCAGCCCCCCGGGACTAGCGGGTGAGCAGTTCTTC. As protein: CASSPPGLAGEQFF.

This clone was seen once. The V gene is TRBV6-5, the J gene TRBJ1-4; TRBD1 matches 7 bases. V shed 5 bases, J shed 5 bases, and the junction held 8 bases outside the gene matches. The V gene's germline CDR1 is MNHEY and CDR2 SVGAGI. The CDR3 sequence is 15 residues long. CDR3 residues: CASSPRTGGNEKLFF. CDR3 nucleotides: TGTGCCAGCAGTCCCCGGACAGGAGGAAATGAAAAACTGTTTTTT.